These T cell receptor beta chains were read from a single sample in a study of OX40 agonist ivuxolimab in advanced cancers. Using immunoSEQ multiplex PCR, the repertoire was profiled, and TCRdb retains in-frame clones only, with some absent. The sample lists under 20,000 clones; approximately 72% were seen once. The sequencing here drew on CD4+ or CD8+ T cells sorted from blood, taken in a trial of the OX40 agonist ivuxolimab. These receptors came from an adult with an advanced solid tumor such as melanoma, head and neck, liver or kidney cancer. Each CDR3 is given with its conserved first and last residue. Each record gives: clone size, D gene, J gene, V gene, CDR3 protein, CDR3 DNA. D genes are given only for firm matches. The listing skips clone size in some rows; elsewhere it reads once, few, many or a size class.

>.|.|TRBJ2-3|TRBV27
CASSLSTSTDTQYF
TGTGCCAGCAGTTTATCAACTAGCACAGATACGCAGTATTTT
>.|TRBD1|TRBJ2-7|TRBV2
CASTTGTGVDEQYF
TGTGCCAGCACCACCGGGACAGGGGTCGACGAGCAGTACTTC
>.|.|TRBJ2-7|TRBV11-3
CASSSSRSEQYF
TGTGCCAGCAGCTCCAGCCGGAGCGAGCAGTACTTC
>.|TRBD2|TRBJ2-3|TRBV30
CAWSRLAGGVRWTDTQYF
TGTGCCTGGAGCCGACTAGCGGGGGGCGTTCGTTGGACAGATACGCAGTATTTT
>.|.|TRBJ1-1|TRBV9
CASSAQGARGTEAFF
TGTGCCAGCAGCGCCCAAGGGGCCCGGGGAACTGAAGCTTTCTTT
>.|.|TRBJ1-5|TRBV4-1
CASSPQELSNQPQHF
TGCGCCAGCAGCCCACAGGAACTGAGCAATCAGCCCCAACATTTT
>.|.|TRBJ1-1|TRBV28
CASRPGKRTEAFF
TGTGCCAGCAGGCCCGGGAAAAGGACTGAAGCTTTCTTT
>.|TRBD1|TRBJ2-5|TRBV5-1
CASSPEGPSRGLMETQYF
TGCGCCAGCAGTCCGGAGGGCCCCTCCAGGGGGCTGATGGAGACCCAGTACTTC
>once|TRBD1|TRBJ2-1|TRBV19
CAGPTGINEQFF
TGTGCCGGCCCGACAGGGATCAATGAGCAGTTCTTC
>.|.|TRBJ2-7|TRBV11-2
CASSLDRSYEQYF
TGTGCCAGCAGCCTCGACAGATCCTACGAGCAGTACTTC
>.|.|TRBJ2-7|TRBV9
CASSVAGGQSNEQYF
TGTGCCAGCAGCGTAGCGGGAGGACAGAGCAACGAGCAGTACTTC
>few|.|TRBJ1-1|TRBV11-1
CASSFWEGQTEAFF
TGTGCCAGCAGCTTTTGGGAAGGCCAAACTGAAGCTTTCTTT
>.|TRBD1|TRBJ1-2|TRBV5-1
CASSLVGGTGGDGYTF
TGCGCCAGCAGCTTGGTGGGCGGAACAGGGGGGGATGGCTACACCTTC
>.|.|TRBJ1-2|TRBV28
CASSFRQDRGYGYTF
TGTGCCAGCAGTTTTAGGCAGGATCGTGGCTATGGCTACACCTTC
>.|TRBD1|TRBJ2-1|TRBV15
CATSRGTGGRNNEQFF
TGTGCCACCAGCAGAGGTACAGGGGGTCGGAACAATGAGCAGTTCTTC
>once|TRBD2|TRBJ2-1|TRBV11-2
CASSRLAGANNEQFF
TGTGCCAGCAGCCGACTAGCGGGGGCCAACAATGAGCAGTTCTTC
>.|.|TRBJ1-2|TRBV28
CASSLGLGGRAYTF
TGTGCCAGCAGTTTAGGTTTAGGGGGAAGGGCCTACACCTTC
>.|TRBD1|TRBJ2-1|TRBV5-8
CASSPDRGVNEQFF
TGTGCCAGCAGCCCGGACAGGGGGGTTAATGAGCAGTTCTTC
>.|TRBD1|TRBJ2-1|TRBV7-6
CASRRQGFGYNEQFF
TGTGCCAGCAGGAGACAGGGGTTTGGCTACAATGAGCAGTTCTTC
>.|.|TRBJ2-2|TRBV18
CASSPPDRKNTGELFF
TGTGCCAGCTCACCACCGGACCGGAAGAACACCGGGGAGCTGTTTTTT
>.|TRBD1|TRBJ2-7|TRBV28
CASSLWDRTSYEQYF
TGTGCCAGCAGTTTGTGGGACAGGACCTCCTACGAGCAGTACTTC
>.|TRBD1|TRBJ2-1|TRBV29-1
CSVADRVIGEQFF
TGCAGCGTTGCCGACAGGGTGATTGGGGAGCAGTTCTTC
>.|.|TRBJ2-1|TRBV7-9
CASSWGGTYNEQFF
TGTGCCAGCAGCTGGGGGGGCACCTACAATGAGCAGTTCTTC
>.|TRBD2|TRBJ2-3|TRBV4-1
CASSQDLSGGVDTQYF
TGCGCCAGCAGCCAAGATCTAAGCGGGGGGGTAGATACGCAGTATTTT
>.|.|TRBJ2-7|TRBV6-5
CASSNGGRGYEQYF
TGTGCCAGCAGCAACGGGGGCAGGGGTTACGAGCAGTACTTC